This T cell receptor (beta chain) was captured by sequencing in a study of T-cell reconstitution after alpha-beta-depleted transplantation in children (dated by TCRdb to the mid-2010s). About the full investigation: Using TCR repertoire profiling, the study quantitatively followed how T-cell immune reconstitution unfolded in children after TCRalphabeta/CD19-depleted allogeneic hematopoietic cell transplantation.

This clonotype appeared many times. Its antigen is unknown. The record has no base qualities; no much larger clone is one base away. CDR3 length: 15 amino acids, cysteine to phenylalanine. Only the CDR3 part of the read is kept: 45 bases, read in frame from the first base. V and J are truncated by 3 bases and 0 bases respectively, leaving an intervening sequence of 11 bases. CDR1 and CDR2 are read off the germline V gene as SGHVS and FNYEAQ. The library was generated by PCR. Data came from an Illumina HiSeq 2500. TCR library preparation used molecular barcoding, with unique molecular identifiers applied to normalize quantification of the TCRbeta repertoire. Through fastp at Q25 and MiXCR, TCRdb rebuilt clones from the public reads, retaining in-frame beta chains. When rows share a CDR3 protein, they turn into one entry using the most common DNA and genes. This sample comprises roughly 590,000 distinct CDR3 sequences, 16% of them detected only once. Jointly, the top ten make up approximately 1.1% of the sample.

The receptor was isolated from a human donor who donated a stem cell graft to a child with acute myeloid leukemia. The sequenced sample was PBMCs from the stem cell graft donor, obtained from the stem cell graft. The sequence links TRBV7-6 to TRBJ1-1; possibly the D gene is TRBD1, per 5 matching bases. The DNA sequence is TGTGCCAGCAGCTTCGGGGGAGGGGTGAACACTGAAGCTTTCTTT. Its amino acids are CASSFGGGVNTEAFF.